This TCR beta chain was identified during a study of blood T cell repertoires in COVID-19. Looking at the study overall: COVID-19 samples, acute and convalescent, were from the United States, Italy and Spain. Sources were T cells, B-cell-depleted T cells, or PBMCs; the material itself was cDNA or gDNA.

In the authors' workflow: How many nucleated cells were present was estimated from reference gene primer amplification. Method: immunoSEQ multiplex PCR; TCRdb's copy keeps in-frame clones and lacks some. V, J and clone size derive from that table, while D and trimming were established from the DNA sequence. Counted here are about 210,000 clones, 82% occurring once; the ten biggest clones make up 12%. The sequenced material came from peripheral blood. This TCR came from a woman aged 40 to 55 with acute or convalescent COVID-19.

This chain's CDR3 is CASSLLSGIEAFF. In nucleotides, the CDR3 is TGTGCCAGCAGTTTACTAAGCGGGATCGAAGCTTTCTTT. The chain uses TRBV27 and TRBJ1-1, with D uncertain. Per germline, CDR1 MNHEY and CDR2 SMNVEV (reference sequence). Trimming removed 2 bases from V and 8 bases from J, with 12 bases in between. CDR3 size: 13 residues.